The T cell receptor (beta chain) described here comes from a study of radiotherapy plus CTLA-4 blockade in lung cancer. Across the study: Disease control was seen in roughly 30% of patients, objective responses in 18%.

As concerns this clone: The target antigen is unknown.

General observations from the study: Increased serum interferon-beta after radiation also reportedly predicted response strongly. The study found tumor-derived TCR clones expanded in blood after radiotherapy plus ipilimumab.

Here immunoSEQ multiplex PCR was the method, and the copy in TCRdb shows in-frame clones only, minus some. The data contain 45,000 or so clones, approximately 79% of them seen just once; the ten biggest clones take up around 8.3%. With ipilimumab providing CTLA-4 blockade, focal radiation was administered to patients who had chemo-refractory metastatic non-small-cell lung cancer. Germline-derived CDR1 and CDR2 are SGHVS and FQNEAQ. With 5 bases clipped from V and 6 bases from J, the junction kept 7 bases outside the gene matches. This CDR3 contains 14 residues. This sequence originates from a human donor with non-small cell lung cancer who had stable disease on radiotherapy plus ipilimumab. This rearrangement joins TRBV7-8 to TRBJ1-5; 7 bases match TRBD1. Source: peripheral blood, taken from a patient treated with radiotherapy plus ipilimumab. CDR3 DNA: TGTGCCAGCAGCGACAGGGTTAGGGGTCAGCCCCAGCATTTT. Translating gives CASSDRVRGQPQHF.